The present entry profiles one TCR beta chain with its context. Its antigen is as yet unknown. Every one of the donors was a healthy Caucasian. Using its own MiXCR run on the 5' RACE reads, TCRdb lists one record per CDR3 protein. The sample holds roughly 1.6 million distinct CDR3 sequences; 32% are singletons and the top ten take 0.25% to 0.3%. This CDR3 is built from 14 residues. In germline, CDR1 is SNHLY, CDR2 FYNNEI. Trimming took off 2 bases at V and 0 bases at J, with 5 bases between the two ends. The record originates from a study of identical twins. General study findings and limits: Twin sharing of out-of-frame TCR alpha was underestimated by models in monozygotic pairs. Within beta out-of-frame sequences, the excess sharing observed between twins was weaker.

V is TRBV2 and J is TRBJ1-5; no reliable D call. The receptor was isolated from a newborn girl in good health. Material for sequencing was cord blood. CDR3 region: CASSEQNSNQPQHF. DNA of the CDR3: TGTGCCAGCAGTGAACAGAATAGCAATCAGCCCCAGCATTTT.